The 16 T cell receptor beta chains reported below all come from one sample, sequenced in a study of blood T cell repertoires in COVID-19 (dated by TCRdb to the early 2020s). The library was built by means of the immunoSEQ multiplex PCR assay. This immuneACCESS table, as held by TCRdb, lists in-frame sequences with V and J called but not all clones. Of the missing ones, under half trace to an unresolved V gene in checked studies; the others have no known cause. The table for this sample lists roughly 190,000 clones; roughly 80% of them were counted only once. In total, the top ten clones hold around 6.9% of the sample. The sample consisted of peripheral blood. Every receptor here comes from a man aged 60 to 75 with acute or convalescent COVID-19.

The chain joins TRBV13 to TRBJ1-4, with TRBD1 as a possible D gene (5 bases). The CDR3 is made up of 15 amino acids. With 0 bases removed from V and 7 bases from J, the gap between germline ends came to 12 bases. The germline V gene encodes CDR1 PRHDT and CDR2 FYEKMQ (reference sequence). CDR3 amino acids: CASSLGSGVVEKLFF. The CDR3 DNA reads TGTGCCAGCAGCTTAGGATCGGGGGTTGTTGAAAAACTGTTTTTT. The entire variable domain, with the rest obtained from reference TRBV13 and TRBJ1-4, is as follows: AAGVIQSPRHLIKEKRETATLKCYPIPRHDTVYWYQQGPGQDPQFLISFYEKMQSDKGSIPDRFSAQQFSDYHSELNMSSLELGDSALYFCASSLGSGVVEKLFFGSGTQLSVL.

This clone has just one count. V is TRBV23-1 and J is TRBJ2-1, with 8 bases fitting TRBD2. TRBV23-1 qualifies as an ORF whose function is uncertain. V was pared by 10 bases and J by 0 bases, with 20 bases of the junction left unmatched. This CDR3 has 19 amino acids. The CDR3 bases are TGCGCCACCTCAGTCATAGGACTAGCCCCCACTGACTCCTACAATGAGCAGTTCTTC. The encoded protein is CATSVIGLAPTDSYNEQFF.

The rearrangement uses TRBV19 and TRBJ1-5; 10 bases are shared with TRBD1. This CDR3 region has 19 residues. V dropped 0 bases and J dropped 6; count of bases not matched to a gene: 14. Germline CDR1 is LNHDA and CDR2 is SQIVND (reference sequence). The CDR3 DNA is TGTGCCAGTAGTATAGATATATTCTCCCCAGGACAGGGGGGTCAGCCCCAGCATTTT. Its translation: CASSIDIFSPGQGGQPQHF.

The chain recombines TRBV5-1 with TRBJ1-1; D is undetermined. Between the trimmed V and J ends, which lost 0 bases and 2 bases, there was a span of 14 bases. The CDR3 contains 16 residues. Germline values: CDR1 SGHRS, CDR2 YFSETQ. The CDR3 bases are TGCGCCAGCAGCTTGGTGCCAGGCACCGATAACACTGAAGCTTTCTTT. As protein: CASSLVPGTDNTEAFF. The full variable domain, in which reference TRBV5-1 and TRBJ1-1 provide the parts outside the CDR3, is KAGVTQTPRYLIKTRGQQVTLSCSPISGHRSVSWYQQTPGQGLQFLFEYFSETQRNKGNFPGRFSGRQFSNSRSEMNVSTLELGDSALYLCASSLVPGTDNTEAFFGQGTRLTVV.

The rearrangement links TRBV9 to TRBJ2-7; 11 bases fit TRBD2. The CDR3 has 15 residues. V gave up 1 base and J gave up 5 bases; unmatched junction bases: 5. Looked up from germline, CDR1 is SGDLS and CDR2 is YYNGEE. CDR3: CASSVTGLAVHEQYF. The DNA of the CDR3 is TGTGCCAGCAGCGTAACGGGACTAGCGGTCCACGAGCAGTACTTC.

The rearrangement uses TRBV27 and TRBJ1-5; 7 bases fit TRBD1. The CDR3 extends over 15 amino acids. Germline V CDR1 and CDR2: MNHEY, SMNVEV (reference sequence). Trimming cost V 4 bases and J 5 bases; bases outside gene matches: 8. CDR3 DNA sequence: TGTGCCAGCAGTTGGAGAGGGGGCATTTATCAGCCCCAGCATTTT. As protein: CASSWRGGIYQPQHF.

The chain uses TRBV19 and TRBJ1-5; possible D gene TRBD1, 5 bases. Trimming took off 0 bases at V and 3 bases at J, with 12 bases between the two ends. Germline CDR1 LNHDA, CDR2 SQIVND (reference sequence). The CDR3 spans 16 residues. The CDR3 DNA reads TGTGCCAGTAGTATAGAATACGGCAGGGTCAATCAGCCCCAGCATTTT. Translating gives CASSIEYGRVNQPQHF.

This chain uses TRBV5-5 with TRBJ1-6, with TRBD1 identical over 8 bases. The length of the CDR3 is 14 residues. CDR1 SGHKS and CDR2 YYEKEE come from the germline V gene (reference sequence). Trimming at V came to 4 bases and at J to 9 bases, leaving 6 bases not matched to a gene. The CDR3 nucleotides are TGTGCCAGCAGCCTCGGACAGGGAGGTTCACCCCTCCACTTT. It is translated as CASSLGQGGSPLHF.

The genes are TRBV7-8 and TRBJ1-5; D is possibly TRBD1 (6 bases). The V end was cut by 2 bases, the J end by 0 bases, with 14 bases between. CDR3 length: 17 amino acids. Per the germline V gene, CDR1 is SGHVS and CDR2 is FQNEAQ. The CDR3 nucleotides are TGTGCCAGCAGCTTATTCCGGGACATCTATAGCAATCAGCCCCAGCATTTT. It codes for CASSLFRDIYSNQPQHF.

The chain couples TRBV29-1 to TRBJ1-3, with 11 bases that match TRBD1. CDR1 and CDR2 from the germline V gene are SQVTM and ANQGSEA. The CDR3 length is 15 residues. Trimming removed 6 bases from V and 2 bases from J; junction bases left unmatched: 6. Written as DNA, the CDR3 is TGCAGCGTAGAGTCGGACAGGGGGCCTGGAAACACCATATATTTT. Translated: CSVESDRGPGNTIYF.

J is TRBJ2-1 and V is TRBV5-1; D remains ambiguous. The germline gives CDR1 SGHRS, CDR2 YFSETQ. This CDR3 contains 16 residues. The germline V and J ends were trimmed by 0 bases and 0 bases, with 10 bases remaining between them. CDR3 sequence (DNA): TGCGCCAGCAGCTTGGTCCCAGCGTCCTCCTACAATGAGCAGTTCTTC. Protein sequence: CASSLVPASSYNEQFF.

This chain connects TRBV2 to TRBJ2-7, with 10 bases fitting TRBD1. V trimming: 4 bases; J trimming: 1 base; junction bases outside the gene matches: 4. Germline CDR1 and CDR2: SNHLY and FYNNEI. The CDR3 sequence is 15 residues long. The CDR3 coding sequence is TGTGCCAGCAGTGGGGACAGGGGTGCATCCTACGAGCAGTACTTC. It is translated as CASSGDRGASYEQYF.

CDR3 nucleotide sequence: TGTGCCAGCAGCTCCGCTTCAGGGAATCAGCCCCAGCATTTT. Translated: CASSSASGNQPQHF. The chain is built from TRBV7-9 and TRBJ1-5; weak D call: TRBD1 (5 bases). The ends were cut back, 4 bases at V and 4 bases at J, with 11 bases in the middle. This CDR3 is 14 amino acids long. CDR1 is SEHNR and CDR2 is FQNEAQ in the germline V gene (reference sequence).

The chain's CDR3 is CASSPPGGNLRGEAFF. The CDR3 DNA reads TGTGCCAGCAGTCCCCCAGGGGGGAACCTAAGGGGTGAAGCTTTCTTT. J is TRBJ1-1 and V is TRBV27; 7 nucleotides match TRBD1. Germline loops: CDR1 MNHEY, CDR2 SMNVEV (reference sequence). CDR3 length: 16 residues. Trimming removed 5 bases from V and 7 bases from J; junction bases left unmatched: 16.

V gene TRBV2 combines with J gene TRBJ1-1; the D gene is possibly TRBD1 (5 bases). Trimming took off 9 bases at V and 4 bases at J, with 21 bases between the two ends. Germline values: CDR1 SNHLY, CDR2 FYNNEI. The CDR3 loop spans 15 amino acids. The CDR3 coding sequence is TGTGCCAGGAGAGGAGGTCGGGACGGGAGCACTGAAGCTTTCTTT. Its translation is CARRGGRDGSTEAFF.

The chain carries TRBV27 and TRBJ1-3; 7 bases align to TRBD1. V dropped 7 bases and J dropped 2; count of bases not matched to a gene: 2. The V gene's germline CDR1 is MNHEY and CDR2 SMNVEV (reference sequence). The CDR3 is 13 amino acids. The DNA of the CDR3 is TGTGCCAGCAAGACAGGGCCTGGAAACACCATATATTTT. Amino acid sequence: CASKTGPGNTIYF.